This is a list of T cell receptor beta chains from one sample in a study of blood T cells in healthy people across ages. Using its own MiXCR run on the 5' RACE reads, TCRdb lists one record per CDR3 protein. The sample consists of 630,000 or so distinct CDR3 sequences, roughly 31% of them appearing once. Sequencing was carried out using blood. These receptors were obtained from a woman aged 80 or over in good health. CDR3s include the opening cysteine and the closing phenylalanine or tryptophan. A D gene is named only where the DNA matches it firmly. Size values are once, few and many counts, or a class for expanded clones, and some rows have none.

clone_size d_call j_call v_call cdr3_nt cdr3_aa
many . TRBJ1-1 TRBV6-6 TGTGCCAGCAGACGACAGGACCCGAACACTGAAGCTTTCTTT CASRRQDPNTEAFF
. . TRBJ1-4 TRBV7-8 TGTGCCAGCAGCTTAGAAGGAGATGCAACTAATGAAAAACTGTTTTTT CASSLEGDATNEKLFF
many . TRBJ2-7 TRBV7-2 TGTGCCAGCAGCCCCCCCCCAGGGCGCTACGAGCAGTACTTC CASSPPPGRYEQYF
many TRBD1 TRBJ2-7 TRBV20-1 TGCAGTGCTAGAGATCCGGGACAGGGACCCCACGAGCAGTACTTC CSARDPGQGPHEQYF
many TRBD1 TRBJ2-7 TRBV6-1 TGTGCCAGCGGGGTCGACAGGGGTCGATACGAGCAGTACTTC CASGVDRGRYEQYF
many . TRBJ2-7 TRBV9 TGTGCCAGCAGCGTAGAGTCACAGAGCTACGAGCAGTACTTC CASSVESQSYEQYF
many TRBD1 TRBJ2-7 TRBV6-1 TGTGCCAGTCGGGACAGTGTCTCCTACGAGCAGTACTTC CASRDSVSYEQYF
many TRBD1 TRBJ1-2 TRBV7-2 TGTGCCAGCAGCCCCGACAGGGTTCATGGCTACACCTTC CASSPDRVHGYTF
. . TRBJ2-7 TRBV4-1 TGCGCCAGCAGCCAAGATCCAGAGAGGTTTTACGAGCAGTACTTC CASSQDPERFYEQYF
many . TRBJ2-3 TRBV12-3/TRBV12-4 TGTGCCAGCAGTCGGACAAGGGATAGCACAGATACGCAGTATTTT CASSRTRDSTDTQYF
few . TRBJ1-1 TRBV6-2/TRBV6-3 TGTGCCAGCATCCCCGATCCGTCGGCGAACACTGAAGCTTTCTTT CASIPDPSANTEAFF
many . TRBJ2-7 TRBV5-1 TGCGCCAGCAACCGGGACGGGGGCTCCTACGAGCAGTACTTC CASNRDGGSYEQYF
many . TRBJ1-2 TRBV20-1 TGCAGTGCTAGAGGACAGGACTTACGTGGCTACACCTTC CSARGQDLRGYTF
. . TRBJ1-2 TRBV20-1 TGCAGTGCCCCGGACAGTGGGACCAGCTATGGCTACACCTTC CSAPDSGTSYGYTF
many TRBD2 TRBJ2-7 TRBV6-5 TGTGCCAGCAGTTACTCGTCTAGCGGGGACTCCTACGAGCAGTACTTC CASSYSSSGDSYEQYF
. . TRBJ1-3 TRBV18 TGTGCCAGCTCTTCAGATGGGACTCTCTCTGGAAACACCATATATTTT CASSSDGTLSGNTIYF
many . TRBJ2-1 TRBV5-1 TGCGCCAGCAGCTTGTCCGGAAATGAGCAGTTCTTC CASSLSGNEQFF
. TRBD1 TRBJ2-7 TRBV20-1 TGCAGTGCTGTTGGTCGGGCCGACAGGGTGTTAAATGTGCAGTACTTC CSAVGRADRVLNVQYF
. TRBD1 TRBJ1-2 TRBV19 TGCGCCACGAAGGCCCCTATGGACAGGGAACAGAATGGCTACACCTTC CATKAPMDREQNGYTF
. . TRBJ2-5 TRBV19 TGTGCCAGTAGTATGGTGTATCCGGGGACCCAGTACTTC CASSMVYPGTQYF
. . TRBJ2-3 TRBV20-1 TGCAGTGCTAGAGTCCTAGCAATGGCATACTCCACAGATACGCAGTATTTT CSARVLAMAYSTDTQYF
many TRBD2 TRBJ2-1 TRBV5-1 TGCGCCAGCAGCTTGGGGGGGGGTGAGCAGTTCTTC CASSLGGGEQFF
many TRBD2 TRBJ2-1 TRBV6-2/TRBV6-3 TGTGCCAGCAGCGGTCCCCAGCGGGGAGGCTACAATGAGCAGTTCTTC CASSGPQRGGYNEQFF
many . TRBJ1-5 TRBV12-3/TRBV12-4 TGTGCCAGCAGCTACAGGGATGGCCAGCCCCAGCATTTT CASSYRDGQPQHF
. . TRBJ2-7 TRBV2 TGTGCCAAGGGACGGAGCTCCTACGAGCAGTACTTC CAKGRSSYEQYF
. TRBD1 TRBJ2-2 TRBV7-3 TGTGCCAGCAGCCGGACCTCAGGGGGCGGAAGCACCGGGGAGCTGTTTTTT CASSRTSGGGSTGELFF
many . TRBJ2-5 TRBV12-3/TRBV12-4 TGTGCCAGCAGTCCGGACAGTAGACGCCAAGAGACCCAGTACTTC CASSPDSRRQETQYF
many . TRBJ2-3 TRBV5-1 TGCGCCAGCAGCTCACAGGGTACTACAGATACGCAGTATTTT CASSSQGTTDTQYF
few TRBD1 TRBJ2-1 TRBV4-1 TGCGCCAGCAGCCCCGGACAGGGGAGGGTCAATGGGCAGTTCTTC CASSPGQGRVNGQFF
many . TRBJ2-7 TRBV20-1 TGCAGTGCTAGATCCCCAGGGGCGGGATCCACCTACGAGCAGTACTTC CSARSPGAGSTYEQYF
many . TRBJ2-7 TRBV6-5 TGTGCCAGCAGTTACTCCCCCCAGGGGCCCTACGAGCAGTACTTC CASSYSPQGPYEQYF
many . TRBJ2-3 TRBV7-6 TGTGCCAGCAGCTTAATCTCCAGAAGAACCCCTCGCACAGATACGCAGTATTTT CASSLISRRTPRTDTQYF
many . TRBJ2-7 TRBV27 TGTGCCACCGGCGGGGCAGGGCGATTCTACGAGCAGTACTTC CATGGAGRFYEQYF
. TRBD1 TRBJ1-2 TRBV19 TGTGCCAGTAGTCTTCGGGACAGGGGCTACACCTTC CASSLRDRGYTF
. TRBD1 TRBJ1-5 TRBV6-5 TGTGCCAGCAGTTACTTTCCGGGACAGGATCAGCCCCAGCATTTT CASSYFPGQDQPQHF
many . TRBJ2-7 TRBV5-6 TGTGCCAGCAGCTTCGAGCCAGGGGACACCTACGAGCAGTACTTC CASSFEPGDTYEQYF
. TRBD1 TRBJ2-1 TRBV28 TGTGCCAGCAGAGAACAGGGGCGTGAGCAGTTCTTC CASREQGREQFF
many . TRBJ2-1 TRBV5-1 TGCGCCAGCAGCTTGCGGGGCGGTGGGAACAATGAGCAGTTCTTC CASSLRGGGNNEQFF
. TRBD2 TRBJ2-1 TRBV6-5 TGTGCCAGCAGTTACGCGGTAGCGGGAAATGAGCAGTTCTTC CASSYAVAGNEQFF
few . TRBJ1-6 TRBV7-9 TGTGCCAGCAGCTCTGCTGGGGGTTCACCCCTCCACTTT CASSSAGGSPLHF
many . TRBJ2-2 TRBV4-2 TGTGCCAGCAGCCAGGAACAGGGCCTTTTCACCGGGGAGCTGTTTTTT CASSQEQGLFTGELFF
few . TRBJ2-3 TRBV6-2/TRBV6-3 TGTGCCAGCAGTTTCCAAATTCGGGGAGATACGCAGTATTTT CASSFQIRGDTQYF